The rows below give T cell receptor beta chains drawn from one sample of a study of cytomegalovirus exposure and HLA in healthy donors. The repertoire was sequenced with immunoSEQ multiplex PCR; TCRdb's copy has only in-frame clones and lacks some. The table records more than 150,000 clones, around four fifths of them present only once. The sample consisted of PBMCs. The receptor set was obtained from a woman between 45 and 60 years old in good health and CMV-seropositive. The CDR3 runs from the conserved cysteine through the conserved F or W. The order of the fields is V gene, CDR3 protein.

TRBV27,CASSLSSGGAYNEQFF
TRBV11-2,CASSLAGQTFTEAFF
TRBV7-9,CASSLGGGYNEQFF
TRBV6-6,CASSYALGQTSGGYTF
TRBV4-3,CASSLGGGNQPQHF
TRBV6-1,CASSASSGGGNQPQHF
TRBV28,CASRPGGTVNEKLFF
TRBV15,CATSRDPRESSYGYTF
TRBV28,CASSSAGAGGTFSENTIYF
TRBV19,CASSQYAQGGSYEQYF
TRBV2,CASSEAGRGGYNEQFF
TRBV20-1,CSALGDYGYTF
TRBV5-6,CASSLGVAGGFNEQFF
TRBV6-1,CASRGGGINTGELFF
TRBV28,CASSLRRGSLYYGYTF
TRBV27,CASSPSLVNTEAFF
TRBV27,CASRLAGDTDTQYF
TRBV2,CASKGGGNYGYTF
TRBV25-1,CASSVQGQSDQETQYF
TRBV5-8,CASSLARVTVTGNTIYF
TRBV7-2,CASSFVSGGNTEAFF
TRBV4-2,CASSQGTGSRTEAFF
TRBV27,CASSTGTGSYEQYF
TRBV6-6,CASSSPDSNQPQHF
TRBV2,CASSGQGAHNSPLHF
TRBV19,CASSIRSGGLTDTQYF
TRBV6-5,CASSLAERVYEQYF
TRBV9,CASSRGSPGNTIYF
TRBV6-6,CASRDQGVRGSPLHF
TRBV27,CASSSSRTGMNEQFF
TRBV9,CASSLRLAQTQYF
TRBV7-2,CASSTQGGDEQFF
TRBV5-4,CASSPRDSSYEQYF
TRBV18,CASSPPGQGAGNTIYF
TRBV4-2,CASSLGPARGNTIYF
TRBV7-6,CASSQDTGGAWNSPLHF
TRBV20-1,CSARPGNTIYF
TRBV19,CASTGQGLTNEKLFF
TRBV27,CASSSAAGGYEQYF
TRBV27,CASSLGLSGGLTGELFF
TRBV6-6,CASSPRSGGSYEQYF
TRBV27,CASGPQGSGNTIYF
TRBV4-3,CASSPGTSGANEQFF
TRBV5-4,CASSWDTNTGELFF
TRBV7-8,CASSLGSGKSYNEQFF
TRBV7-7,CASSPGLTTTDTQYF
TRBV5-5,CASSLGQYQETQYF
TRBV5-4,CASSGGGMSTDTQYF
TRBV10-2,CASSQGQGAKTQYF
TRBV27,CASSLAGNQPQHF
TRBV7-8,CAGADDYNSPLHF